Listed below are T cell receptor beta chains from one sample, sequenced in a study of blood T cell repertoires in COVID-19. The assay was immunoSEQ multiplex PCR, and TCRdb's table has in-frame clones only and misses some. Here the sample spans about 210,000 clones, about 80% being singletons. The sample comprised peripheral blood. These receptors all stem from a woman over 75 with COVID-19, enrolled during active disease. CDR3s include the opening cysteine and the closing phenylalanine or tryptophan. Each record gives: J gene, V gene, D gene, CDR3 protein. The D gene is left open where the match is weak.

j_call: TRBJ1-2; v_call: TRBV25-1; d_call: -; cdr3_aa: CASSESGRVYGYTF
j_call: TRBJ1-2; v_call: TRBV3-1/TRBV3-2; d_call: TRBD1; cdr3_aa: CASSHPRGTAYGYTF
j_call: TRBJ2-1; v_call: TRBV5-1; d_call: -; cdr3_aa: CASSLSDSSYNEQFF
j_call: TRBJ2-1; v_call: TRBV29-1; d_call: TRBD2; cdr3_aa: CSVVGGSPYNEQFF
j_call: TRBJ2-7; v_call: TRBV29-1; d_call: -; cdr3_aa: CSVAPGVLYEQYF
j_call: TRBJ2-7; v_call: TRBV3-1/TRBV3-2; d_call: -; cdr3_aa: CASSYSSYEQYF
j_call: TRBJ1-1; v_call: TRBV2; d_call: TRBD1; cdr3_aa: CASNRQGVTEAFF
j_call: TRBJ2-7; v_call: TRBV14; d_call: TRBD2; cdr3_aa: CASRPSGNLYEQYF
j_call: TRBJ1-5; v_call: TRBV6-5; d_call: TRBD1; cdr3_aa: CAITRDRVNQPQHF
j_call: TRBJ1-5; v_call: TRBV9; d_call: TRBD1; cdr3_aa: CASSVGPLQGNQPQHF
j_call: TRBJ1-2; v_call: TRBV6-6; d_call: TRBD1; cdr3_aa: CASSNNRGGYTF
j_call: TRBJ1-2; v_call: TRBV19; d_call: -; cdr3_aa: CASRSHVRETAYGYTF
j_call: TRBJ2-1; v_call: TRBV5-1; d_call: -; cdr3_aa: CASSLVGGQSYNEQFF
j_call: TRBJ2-5; v_call: TRBV2; d_call: TRBD2; cdr3_aa: CASSGDYQETQYF
j_call: TRBJ1-4; v_call: TRBV6-6; d_call: -; cdr3_aa: CASSYSSPLGLFF
j_call: TRBJ1-5; v_call: TRBV28; d_call: -; cdr3_aa: CASRPGNSNQPQHF
j_call: TRBJ2-5; v_call: TRBV18; d_call: -; cdr3_aa: CASSESETQYF
j_call: TRBJ2-2; v_call: TRBV27; d_call: -; cdr3_aa: CASSFRGTGELFF
j_call: TRBJ1-4; v_call: TRBV19; d_call: -; cdr3_aa: CASSDFARTNEKLFF
j_call: TRBJ1-5; v_call: TRBV7-2; d_call: -; cdr3_aa: CASSLFTLGIEQPQHF
j_call: TRBJ1-1; v_call: TRBV5-1; d_call: TRBD1; cdr3_aa: CASGRTRDSTEAFF
j_call: TRBJ1-5; v_call: TRBV29-1; d_call: TRBD1; cdr3_aa: CTRFWDRTSPSQPQHF
j_call: TRBJ1-4; v_call: TRBV28; d_call: -; cdr3_aa: CASSFLQGGSEKLFF
j_call: TRBJ2-4; v_call: TRBV5-4; d_call: -; cdr3_aa: CASSLGAAKNIQYF
j_call: TRBJ2-1; v_call: TRBV10-3; d_call: TRBD2; cdr3_aa: CATHPGGGRMDNEQFF
j_call: TRBJ2-3; v_call: TRBV9; d_call: TRBD2; cdr3_aa: CASSVGETSGPARDTQYF
j_call: TRBJ2-7; v_call: TRBV6-5; d_call: TRBD1; cdr3_aa: CASSSDRHEQYF
j_call: TRBJ2-3; v_call: TRBV5-5; d_call: -; cdr3_aa: CASSLRHASTDTQYF
j_call: TRBJ1-2; v_call: TRBV4-1; d_call: TRBD1; cdr3_aa: CASSQQGVNGYTF
j_call: TRBJ1-2; v_call: TRBV5-4; d_call: TRBD1; cdr3_aa: CASSLGQGTYGYTF
j_call: TRBJ1-6; v_call: TRBV6-1; d_call: -; cdr3_aa: CASSEVAPGNSPLHF
j_call: TRBJ2-7; v_call: TRBV7-2; d_call: -; cdr3_aa: CASSLIGPLYQQYF
j_call: TRBJ1-1; v_call: TRBV5-6; d_call: TRBD1; cdr3_aa: CASSSTGGDTEAFF
j_call: TRBJ2-7; v_call: TRBV6-5; d_call: -; cdr3_aa: CASSRTGVNEQYF
j_call: TRBJ1-2; v_call: TRBV18; d_call: -; cdr3_aa: CASSPLSDSNYGYTF
j_call: TRBJ2-1; v_call: TRBV7-8; d_call: TRBD2; cdr3_aa: CASSLASPAGVHEQFF
j_call: TRBJ1-4; v_call: TRBV6-5; d_call: TRBD1; cdr3_aa: CASSGDRAWEKLFF
j_call: TRBJ1-2; v_call: TRBV2; d_call: -; cdr3_aa: CASSAPEGPRGYTF
j_call: TRBJ2-7; v_call: TRBV6-6; d_call: TRBD2; cdr3_aa: CATGTSGRFEQYF
j_call: TRBJ1-1; v_call: TRBV5-4; d_call: -; cdr3_aa: CASSGGGVYTEAFF
j_call: TRBJ2-4; v_call: TRBV15; d_call: -; cdr3_aa: CATSSRQARDIQYF
j_call: TRBJ1-2; v_call: TRBV7-9; d_call: -; cdr3_aa: CASSFRGRANYGYTF
j_call: TRBJ2-5; v_call: TRBV9; d_call: -; cdr3_aa: CASSEGPREETQYF
j_call: TRBJ1-4; v_call: TRBV5-1; d_call: TRBD1; cdr3_aa: CASSLGGQAEKLFF
j_call: TRBJ1-3; v_call: TRBV5-4; d_call: TRBD1; cdr3_aa: CASSLPRGQSSGNTIYF
j_call: TRBJ1-1; v_call: TRBV5-4; d_call: -; cdr3_aa: CASSPPGDTEAFF
j_call: TRBJ1-6; v_call: TRBV6-5; d_call: -; cdr3_aa: CASIPGGPVSPLHF
j_call: TRBJ2-1; v_call: TRBV28; d_call: TRBD2; cdr3_aa: CASSFSGRDNEQFF
j_call: TRBJ2-5; v_call: TRBV5-1; d_call: -; cdr3_aa: CASSLGSVAGETQYF
j_call: TRBJ1-1; v_call: TRBV18; d_call: TRBD1; cdr3_aa: CASSPRDRGTEAFF